The sequence of this T cell receptor beta chain was determined in a study of identical twins. The study's findings and limits: Conclusions were based on cross-sectional statistical analysis, without following the same donors. Analyses of zero insertions could, in part, be confounded by invariant MAIT and iNKT cells.

The CDR3 extends over 14 amino acids. Trimming took 2 bases from V and 7 from J, leaving 9 bases between them. Per the germline V gene, CDR1 is MNHNS and CDR2 is SASEGT. TCRdb used MiXCR to reprocess the 5' RACE reads, holding one entry per CDR3 protein. This table holds around 960,000 distinct CDR3 sequences, 9% to 15% found once. About this clonotype itself: Its antigen is unidentified.

These data were likewise used in another study, on yellow fever vaccine responses in identical twins.

The sequence derives from a woman in her late teens or twenties in good health. Sequencing was done on a sample of PBMCs. The chain has TRBV6-1 and TRBJ1-6; D remains ambiguous. CDR3: CASSEQERNSPLHF. The CDR3 region has the DNA TGTGCCAGCAGTGAACAGGAGAGGAATTCACCCCTCCACTTT.